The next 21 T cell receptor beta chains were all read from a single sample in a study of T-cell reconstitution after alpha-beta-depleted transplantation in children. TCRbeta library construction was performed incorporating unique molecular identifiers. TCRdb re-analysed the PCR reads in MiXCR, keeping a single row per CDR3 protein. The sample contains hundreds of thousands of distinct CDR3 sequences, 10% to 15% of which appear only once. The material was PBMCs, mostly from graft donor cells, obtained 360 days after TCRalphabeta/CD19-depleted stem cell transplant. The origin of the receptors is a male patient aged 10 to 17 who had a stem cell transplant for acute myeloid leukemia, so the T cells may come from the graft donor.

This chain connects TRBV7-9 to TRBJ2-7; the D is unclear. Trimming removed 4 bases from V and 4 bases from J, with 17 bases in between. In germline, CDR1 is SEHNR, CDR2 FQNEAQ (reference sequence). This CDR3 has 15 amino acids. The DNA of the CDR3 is TGTGCCAGCAGCTCTTATAGCCTTTCCCTTTACGAGCAGTACTTC. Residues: CASSSYSLSLYEQYF.

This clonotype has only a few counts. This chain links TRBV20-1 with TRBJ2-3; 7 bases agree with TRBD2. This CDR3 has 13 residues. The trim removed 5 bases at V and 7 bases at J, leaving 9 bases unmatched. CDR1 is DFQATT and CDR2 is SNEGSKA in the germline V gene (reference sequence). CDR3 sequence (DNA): TGCAGTGCTCGGCGGGAGAGGTGGCATACGCAGTATTTT. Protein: CSARRERWHTQYF.

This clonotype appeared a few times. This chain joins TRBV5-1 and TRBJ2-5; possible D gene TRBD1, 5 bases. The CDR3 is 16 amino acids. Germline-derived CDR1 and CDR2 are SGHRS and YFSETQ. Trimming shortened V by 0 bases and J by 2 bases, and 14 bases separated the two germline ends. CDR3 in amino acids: CASSLAVRGEQETQYF. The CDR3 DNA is TGCGCCAGCAGCTTGGCCGTAAGGGGCGAACAAGAGACCCAGTACTTC.

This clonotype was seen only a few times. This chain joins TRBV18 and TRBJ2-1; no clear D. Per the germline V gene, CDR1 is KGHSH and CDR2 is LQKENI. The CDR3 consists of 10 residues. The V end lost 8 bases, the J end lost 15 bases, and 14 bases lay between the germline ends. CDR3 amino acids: CASPVRPLFF. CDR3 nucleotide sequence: TGTGCCAGCCCGGTGCGCCCTCTGTTCTTC.

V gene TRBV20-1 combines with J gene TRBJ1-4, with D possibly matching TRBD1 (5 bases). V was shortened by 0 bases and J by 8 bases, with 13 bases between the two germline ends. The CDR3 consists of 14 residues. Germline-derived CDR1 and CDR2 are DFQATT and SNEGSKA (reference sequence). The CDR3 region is CSARDSGTREKLFF. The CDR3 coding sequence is TGCAGTGCTAGAGATTCGGGGACGCGGGAAAAACTGTTTTTT.

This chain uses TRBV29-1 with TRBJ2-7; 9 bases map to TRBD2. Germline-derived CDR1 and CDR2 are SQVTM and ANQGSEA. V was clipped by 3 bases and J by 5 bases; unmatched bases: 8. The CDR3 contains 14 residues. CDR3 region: CSVEAGGPLHEQYF. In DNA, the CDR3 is TGCAGCGTTGAGGCGGGAGGGCCTCTACACGAGCAGTACTTC.

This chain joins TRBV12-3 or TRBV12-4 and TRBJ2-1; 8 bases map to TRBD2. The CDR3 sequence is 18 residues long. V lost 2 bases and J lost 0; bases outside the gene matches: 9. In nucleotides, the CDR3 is TGTGCCAGCAGTTTATACAGACTAGCGCCGAGCTCCTACAATGAGCAGTTCTTC. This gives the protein CASSLYRLAPSSYNEQFF.

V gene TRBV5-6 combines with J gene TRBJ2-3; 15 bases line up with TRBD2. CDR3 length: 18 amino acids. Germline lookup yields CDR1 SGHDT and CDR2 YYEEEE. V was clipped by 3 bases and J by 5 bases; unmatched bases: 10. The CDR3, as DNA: TGTGCCAGCAGCTCTCCATGGACTAGCGGGAGGGCGGTAGATACGCAGTATTTT. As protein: CASSSPWTSGRAVDTQYF.

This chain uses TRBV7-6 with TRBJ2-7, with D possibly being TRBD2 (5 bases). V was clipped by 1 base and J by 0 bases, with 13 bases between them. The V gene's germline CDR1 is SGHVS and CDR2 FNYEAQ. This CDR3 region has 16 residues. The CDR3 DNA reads TGTGCCAGCAGCTTAGGAGTCGGGATAGTCTCCTACGAGCAGTACTTC. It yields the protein CASSLGVGIVSYEQYF.

The CDR3 protein is CASSSRRAYNEQFF. The CDR3 DNA reads as TGCGCCAGCAGCTCCCGGAGGGCCTACAATGAGCAGTTCTTC. The chain uses TRBV5-1 and TRBJ2-1; the D gene is possibly TRBD2 (6 bases). The CDR3 covers 14 residues. CDR1 SGHRS and CDR2 YFSETQ come from the germline V gene. V was cut by 3 bases and J by 2 bases, with 9 bases left in between.

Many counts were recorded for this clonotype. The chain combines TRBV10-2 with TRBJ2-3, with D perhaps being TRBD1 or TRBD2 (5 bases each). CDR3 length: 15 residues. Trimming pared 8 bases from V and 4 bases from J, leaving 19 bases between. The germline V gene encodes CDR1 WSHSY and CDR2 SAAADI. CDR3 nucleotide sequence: TGCGCCAGCTCCCGTACAGAGGGGATGGCAGATACGCAGTATTTT. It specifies CASSRTEGMADTQYF.

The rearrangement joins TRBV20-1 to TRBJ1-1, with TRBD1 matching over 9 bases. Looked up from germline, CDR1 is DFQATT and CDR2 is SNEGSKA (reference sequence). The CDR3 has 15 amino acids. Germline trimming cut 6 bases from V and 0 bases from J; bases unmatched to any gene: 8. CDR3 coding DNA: TGCAGTGCCGGACAGGGGCCCCCTTTGAACACTGAAGCTTTCTTT. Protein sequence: CSAGQGPPLNTEAFF.

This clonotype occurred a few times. The CDR3 sequence is CAWSVHRTYEQYF. CDR3 sequence (DNA): TGTGCCTGGAGTGTACACAGGACCTACGAGCAGTACTTC. The chain combines TRBV30 with TRBJ2-7; a weak D match, TRBD1 (5 bases). Germline CDR1 and CDR2: GTSNPN and SVGIG (reference sequence). Deletions cut 0 bases from V and 2 bases from J, with 8 bases between. The CDR3 loop spans 13 amino acids.

CDR3 protein: CASSMWVGTYNSPLHF. The CDR3 DNA is TGTGCCAGCAGCATGTGGGTTGGCACCTATAATTCACCCCTCCACTTT. The rearrangement uses TRBV21-1 and TRBJ1-6. TRBV21-1 is reported as a pseudogene. This CDR3 has 16 residues.

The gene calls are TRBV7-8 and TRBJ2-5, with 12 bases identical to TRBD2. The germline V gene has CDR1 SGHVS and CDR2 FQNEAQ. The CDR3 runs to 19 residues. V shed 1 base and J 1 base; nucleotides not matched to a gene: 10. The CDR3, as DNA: TGTGCCAGCAGCTTAGTAAGGCTAGCGGGAGGGCCCCCCCAAGAGACCCAGTACTTC. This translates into CASSLVRLAGGPPQETQYF.

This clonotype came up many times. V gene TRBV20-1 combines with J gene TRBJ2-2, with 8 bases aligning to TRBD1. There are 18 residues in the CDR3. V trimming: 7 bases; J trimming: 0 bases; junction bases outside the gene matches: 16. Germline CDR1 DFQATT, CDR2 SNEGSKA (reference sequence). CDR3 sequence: CSVDRQGPTLANTGELFF. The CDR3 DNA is TGCAGTGTGGACAGACAGGGGCCGACTCTAGCGAACACCGGGGAGCTGTTTTTT.

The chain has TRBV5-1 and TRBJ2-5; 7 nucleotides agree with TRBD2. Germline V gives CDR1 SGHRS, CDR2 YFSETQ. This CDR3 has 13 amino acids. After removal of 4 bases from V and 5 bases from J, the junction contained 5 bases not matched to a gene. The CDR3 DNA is TGCGCCAGCAGCGCAGCGGGACCGGAGACCCAGTACTTC. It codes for CASSAAGPETQYF.

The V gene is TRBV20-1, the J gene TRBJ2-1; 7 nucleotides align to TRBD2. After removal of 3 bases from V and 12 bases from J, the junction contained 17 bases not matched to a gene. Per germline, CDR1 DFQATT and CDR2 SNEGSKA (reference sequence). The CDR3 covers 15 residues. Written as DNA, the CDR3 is TGCAGTGCTAGTGATGGGGGAGGGCCCTCCCTTACGCAGTTCTTC. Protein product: CSASDGGGPSLTQFF.

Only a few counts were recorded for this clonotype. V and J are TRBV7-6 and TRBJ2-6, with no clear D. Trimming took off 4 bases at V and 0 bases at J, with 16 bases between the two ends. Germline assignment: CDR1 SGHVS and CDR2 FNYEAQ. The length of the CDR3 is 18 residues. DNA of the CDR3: TGTGCCAGCAGCTCGTGGGCCGGGCCGCACTCTGGGGCCAACGTCCTGACTTTC. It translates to CASSSWAGPHSGANVLTF.

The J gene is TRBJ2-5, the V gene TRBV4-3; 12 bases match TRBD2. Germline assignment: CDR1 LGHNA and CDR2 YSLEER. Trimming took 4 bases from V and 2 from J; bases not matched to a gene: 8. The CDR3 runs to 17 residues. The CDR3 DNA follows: TGCGCCAGCAGCCTCGAGACTAGCGGGAGAAGTCAAGAGACCCAGTACTTC. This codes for CASSLETSGRSQETQYF.

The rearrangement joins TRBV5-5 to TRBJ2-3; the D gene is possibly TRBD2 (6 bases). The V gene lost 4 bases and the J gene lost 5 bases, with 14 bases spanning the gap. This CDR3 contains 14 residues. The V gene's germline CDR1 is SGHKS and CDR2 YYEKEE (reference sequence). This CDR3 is CASSPGPGEDTQYF. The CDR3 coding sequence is TGTGCCAGCAGCCCTGGGCCGGGAGAAGATACGCAGTATTTT.